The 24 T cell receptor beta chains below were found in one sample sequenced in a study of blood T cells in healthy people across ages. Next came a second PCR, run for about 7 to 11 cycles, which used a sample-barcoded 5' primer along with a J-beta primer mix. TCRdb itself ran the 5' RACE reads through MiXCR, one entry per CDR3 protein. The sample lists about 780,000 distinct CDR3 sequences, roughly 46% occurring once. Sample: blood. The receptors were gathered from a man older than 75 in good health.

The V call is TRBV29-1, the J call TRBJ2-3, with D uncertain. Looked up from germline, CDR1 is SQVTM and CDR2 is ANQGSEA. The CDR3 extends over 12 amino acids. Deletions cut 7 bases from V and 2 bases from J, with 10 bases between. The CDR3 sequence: CSAAPATDTQYF. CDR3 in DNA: TGCAGCGCCGCCCCAGCCACAGATACGCAGTATTTT.

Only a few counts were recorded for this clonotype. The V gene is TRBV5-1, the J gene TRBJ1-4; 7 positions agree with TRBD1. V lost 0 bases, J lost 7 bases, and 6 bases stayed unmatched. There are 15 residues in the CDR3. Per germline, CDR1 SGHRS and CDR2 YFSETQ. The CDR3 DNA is TGCGCCAGCAGCTTGGCGGGGGACAGCGGTGAAAAACTGTTTTTT. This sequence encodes CASSLAGDSGEKLFF.

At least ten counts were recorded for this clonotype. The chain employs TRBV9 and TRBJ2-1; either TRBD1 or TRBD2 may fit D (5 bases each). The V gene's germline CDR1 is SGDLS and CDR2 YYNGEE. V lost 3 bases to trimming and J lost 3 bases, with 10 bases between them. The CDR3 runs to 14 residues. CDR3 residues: CASSDRDLYNEQFF. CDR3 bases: TGTGCCAGCAGCGACCGGGACCTCTACAATGAGCAGTTCTTC.

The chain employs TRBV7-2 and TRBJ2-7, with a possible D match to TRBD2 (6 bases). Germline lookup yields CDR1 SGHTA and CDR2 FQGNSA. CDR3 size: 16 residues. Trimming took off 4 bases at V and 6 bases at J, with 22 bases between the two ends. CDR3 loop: CASSYAGTQWGSEQYF. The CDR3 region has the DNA TGTGCCAGCAGCTACGCCGGGACTCAGTGGGGCTCCGAGCAGTACTTC.

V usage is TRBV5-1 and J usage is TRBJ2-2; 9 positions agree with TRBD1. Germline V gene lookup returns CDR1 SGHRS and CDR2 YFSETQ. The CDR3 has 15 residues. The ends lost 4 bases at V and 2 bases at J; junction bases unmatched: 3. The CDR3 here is CASSLQGANTGELFF. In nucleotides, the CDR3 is TGCGCCAGCAGCCTACAGGGGGCAAACACCGGGGAGCTGTTTTTT. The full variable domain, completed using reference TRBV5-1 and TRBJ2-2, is KAGVTQTPRYLIKTRGQQVTLSCSPISGHRSVSWYQQTPGQGLQFLFEYFSETQRNKGNFPGRFSGRQFSNSRSEMNVSTLELGDSALYLCASSLQGANTGELFFGEGSRLTVL.

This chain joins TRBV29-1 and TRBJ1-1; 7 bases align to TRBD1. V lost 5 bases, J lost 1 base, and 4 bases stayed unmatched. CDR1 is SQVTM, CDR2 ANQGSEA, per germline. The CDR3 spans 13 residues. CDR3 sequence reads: CSVLGDRNTEAFF. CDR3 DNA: TGCAGCGTTCTTGGGGACAGGAACACTGAAGCTTTCTTT.

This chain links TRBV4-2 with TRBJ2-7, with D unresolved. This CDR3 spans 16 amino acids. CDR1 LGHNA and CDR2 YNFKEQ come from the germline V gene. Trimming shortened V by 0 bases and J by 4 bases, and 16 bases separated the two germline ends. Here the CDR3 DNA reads TGTGCCAGCAGCCAAGATCTGCGTGCCGAAGGGTACGAGCAGTACTTC. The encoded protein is CASSQDLRAEGYEQYF.

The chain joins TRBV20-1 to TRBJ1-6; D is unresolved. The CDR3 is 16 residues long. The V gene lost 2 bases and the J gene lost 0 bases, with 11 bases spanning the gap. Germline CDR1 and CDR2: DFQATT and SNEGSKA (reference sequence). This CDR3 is CSARSQSSSYNSPLHF. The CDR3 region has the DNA TGCAGTGCTAGAAGTCAGTCTAGCTCCTATAATTCACCCCTCCACTTT.

CDR3 DNA sequence: TGTGCCAGCAGTGGGTCGAGTACGGTTTTCCTCTACGAGCAGTACTTC. Protein product: CASSGSSTVFLYEQYF. The chain joins TRBV28 to TRBJ2-7, with no clear D. Germline V gene data show CDR1 as MDHEN and CDR2 as SYDVKM. V lost 5 bases, J lost 3 bases, and 20 bases lay in between. There are 16 residues in the CDR3.

DNA of the CDR3: TGTGCCAGCAGTCGGGACAGGGGTCCCACAGATACGCAGTATTTT. This gives the protein CASSRDRGPTDTQYF. The chain links TRBV28 to TRBJ2-3; 10 bases line up with TRBD1. J lost 2 bases, V lost 5 bases, and 4 bases had no gene match. This CDR3 contains 15 residues. Germline CDR1 is MDHEN and CDR2 is SYDVKM. Filled out from reference TRBV28 and TRBJ2-3, the complete variable domain reads DVKVTQSSRYLVKRTGEKVFLECVQDMDHENMFWYRQDPGLGLRLIYFSYDVKMKEKGDIPEGYSVSREKKERFSLILESASTNQTSMYLCASSRDRGPTDTQYFGPGTRLTVL.

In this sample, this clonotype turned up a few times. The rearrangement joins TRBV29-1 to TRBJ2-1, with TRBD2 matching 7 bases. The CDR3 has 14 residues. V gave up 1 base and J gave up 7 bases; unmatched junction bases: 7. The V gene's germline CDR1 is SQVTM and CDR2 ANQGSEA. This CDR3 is CSVEGEAGVNEQFF. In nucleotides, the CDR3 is TGCAGCGTTGAAGGGGAGGCGGGAGTAAATGAGCAGTTCTTC.

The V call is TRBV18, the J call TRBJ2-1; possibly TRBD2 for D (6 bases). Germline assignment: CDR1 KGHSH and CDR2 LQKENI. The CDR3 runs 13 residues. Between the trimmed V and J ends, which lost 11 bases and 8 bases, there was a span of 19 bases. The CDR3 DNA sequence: TGTGCCGCCTCACTTAGGTCGGGGGATGAGCAGTTCTTC. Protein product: CAASLRSGDEQFF.

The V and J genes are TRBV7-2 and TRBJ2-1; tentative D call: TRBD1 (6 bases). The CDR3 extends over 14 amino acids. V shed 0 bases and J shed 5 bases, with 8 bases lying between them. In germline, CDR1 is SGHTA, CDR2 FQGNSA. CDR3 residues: CASSLAGQNNEQFF. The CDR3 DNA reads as TGTGCCAGCAGCTTAGCGGGACAAAACAATGAGCAGTTCTTC.

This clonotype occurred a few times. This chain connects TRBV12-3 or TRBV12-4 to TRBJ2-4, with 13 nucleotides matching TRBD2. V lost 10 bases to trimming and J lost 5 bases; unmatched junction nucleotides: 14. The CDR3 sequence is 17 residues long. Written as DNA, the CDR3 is TGTGCCATCCGGGGACTAGCGGGGAAAGAGGAGGAAAACATTCAGTACTTC. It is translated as CAIRGLAGKEEENIQYF.

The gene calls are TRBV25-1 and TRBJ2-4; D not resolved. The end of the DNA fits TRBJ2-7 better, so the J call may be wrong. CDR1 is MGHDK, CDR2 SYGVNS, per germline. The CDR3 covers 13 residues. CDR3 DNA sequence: TGTGCCAGCAGTGAAGGGTGGGTCTACGAGCAGTACTTC. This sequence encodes CASSEGWVYEQYF.

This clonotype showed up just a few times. The CDR3 loop reads CATSRGPSGSQYNEQFF. Written as DNA, the CDR3 is TGTGCCACCAGCAGAGGTCCTAGCGGGAGTCAATACAATGAGCAGTTCTTC. The rearrangement links TRBV15 to TRBJ2-1; 10 bases are shared with TRBD2. The CDR3 covers 17 residues. From germline, CDR1 is LNHNV and CDR2 YYDKDF (reference sequence). The trim removed 1 base at V and 4 bases at J, leaving 7 bases unmatched.

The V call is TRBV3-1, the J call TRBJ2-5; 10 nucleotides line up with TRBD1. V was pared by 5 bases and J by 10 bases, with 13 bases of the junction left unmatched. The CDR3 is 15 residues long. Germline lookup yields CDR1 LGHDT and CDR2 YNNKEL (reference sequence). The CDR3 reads CASSRATGGGKIQYF. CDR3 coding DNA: TGTGCCAGCAGCAGAGCGACAGGGGGCGGGAAGATCCAGTACTTC.

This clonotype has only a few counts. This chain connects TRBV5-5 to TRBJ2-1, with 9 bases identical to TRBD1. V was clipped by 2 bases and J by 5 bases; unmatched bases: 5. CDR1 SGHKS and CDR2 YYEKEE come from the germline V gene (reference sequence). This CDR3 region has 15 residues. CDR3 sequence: CASSFRDRVHNEQFF. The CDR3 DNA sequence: TGTGCCAGCAGCTTCCGGGACAGGGTCCACAATGAGCAGTTCTTC.

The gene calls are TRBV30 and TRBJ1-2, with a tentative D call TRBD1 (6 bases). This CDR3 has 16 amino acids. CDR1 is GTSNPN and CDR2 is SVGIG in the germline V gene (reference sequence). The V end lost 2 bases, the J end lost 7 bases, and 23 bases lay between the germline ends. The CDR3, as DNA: TGTGCCTGGAGTCCCCCCCTTGGGACATTTTTCTCTGGCTACACCTTC. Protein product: CAWSPPLGTFFSGYTF.

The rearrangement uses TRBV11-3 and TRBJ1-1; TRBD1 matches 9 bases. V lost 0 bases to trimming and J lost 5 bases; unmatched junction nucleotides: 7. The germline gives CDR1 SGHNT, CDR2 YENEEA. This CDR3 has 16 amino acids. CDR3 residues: CASSLDLTGGRTEAFF. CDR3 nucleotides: TGTGCCAGCAGCTTAGATCTCACAGGGGGCCGGACTGAAGCTTTCTTT.

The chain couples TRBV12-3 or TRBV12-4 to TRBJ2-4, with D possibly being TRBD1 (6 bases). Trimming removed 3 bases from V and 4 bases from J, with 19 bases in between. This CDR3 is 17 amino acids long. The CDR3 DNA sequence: TGTGCCAGCAGTTTTTCTGGGGGCGCAGTAAGGAAAAACATTCAGTACTTC. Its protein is CASSFSGGAVRKNIQYF.

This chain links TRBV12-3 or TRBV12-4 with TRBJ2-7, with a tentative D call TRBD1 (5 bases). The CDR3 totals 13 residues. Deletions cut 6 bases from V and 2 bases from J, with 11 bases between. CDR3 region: CASSQGRAYEQYF. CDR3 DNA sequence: TGTGCCAGCAGCCAGGGAAGAGCCTACGAGCAGTACTTC.

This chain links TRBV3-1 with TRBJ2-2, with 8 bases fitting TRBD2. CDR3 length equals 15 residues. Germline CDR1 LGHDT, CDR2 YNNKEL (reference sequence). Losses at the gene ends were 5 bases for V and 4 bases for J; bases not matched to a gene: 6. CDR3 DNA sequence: TGTGCCAGCAGCACCGCCGCGGGAGGCACCGGGGAGCTGTTTTTT. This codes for CASSTAAGGTGELFF.

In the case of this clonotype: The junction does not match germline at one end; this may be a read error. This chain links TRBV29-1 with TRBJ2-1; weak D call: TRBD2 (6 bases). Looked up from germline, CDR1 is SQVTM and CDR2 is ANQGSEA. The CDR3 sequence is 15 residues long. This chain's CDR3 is CGVVGTQSSYNEQFF. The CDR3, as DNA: TGCGGCGTTGTTGGGACTCAGAGCTCCTACAATGAGCAGTTCTTC.